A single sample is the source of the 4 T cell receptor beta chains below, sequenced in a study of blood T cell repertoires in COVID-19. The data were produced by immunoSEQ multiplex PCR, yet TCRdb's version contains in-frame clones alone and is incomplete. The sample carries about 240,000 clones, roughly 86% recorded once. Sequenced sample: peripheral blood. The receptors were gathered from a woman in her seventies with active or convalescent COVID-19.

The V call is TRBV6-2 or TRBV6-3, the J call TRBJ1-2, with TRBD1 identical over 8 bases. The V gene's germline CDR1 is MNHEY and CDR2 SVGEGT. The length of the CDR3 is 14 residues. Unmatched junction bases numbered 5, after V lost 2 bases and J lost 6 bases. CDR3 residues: CASSYPGQGDGYTF. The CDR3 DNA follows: TGTGCCAGCAGTTACCCCGGACAGGGCGATGGCTACACCTTC.

The CDR3 protein is CASSFTQSLKAFF. In DNA form, the CDR3 reads TGTGCCAGCAGTTTTACACAGAGCCTAAAAGCTTTCTTT. This rearrangement joins TRBV28 to TRBJ1-1; D is ambiguous. Trimming removed 3 bases from V and 9 bases from J, with 14 bases in between. Germline values: CDR1 MDHEN, CDR2 SYDVKM. CDR3 length: 13 amino acids.

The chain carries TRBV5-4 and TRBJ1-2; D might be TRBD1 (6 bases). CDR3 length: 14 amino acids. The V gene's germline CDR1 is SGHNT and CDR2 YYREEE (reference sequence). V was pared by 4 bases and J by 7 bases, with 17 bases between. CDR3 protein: CASSPGQGNTGYTF. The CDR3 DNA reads TGTGCCAGCAGCCCCGGGCAGGGGAACACTGGCTACACCTTC.

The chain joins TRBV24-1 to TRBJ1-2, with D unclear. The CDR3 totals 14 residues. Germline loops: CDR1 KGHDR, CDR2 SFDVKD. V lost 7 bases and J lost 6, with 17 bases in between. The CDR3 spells CATSLPAEGDGYTF. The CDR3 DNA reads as TGTGCCACCAGCCTTCCCGCAGAGGGCGATGGCTACACCTTC.